These 4 T cell receptor beta chains were all obtained from the same sample, sequenced in a study of regulatory T cells in long-lasting Graves disease. Documented time point: persistent/refractory GD, antithyroid drugs over 5 years with positive TRAb. Isolated PBMC RNA provided the starting material for the TCR library. iRepertoire HTBI primers and Arm-PCR of CDR3 regions built TCR beta libraries. MiXCR was run by TCRdb on the multiplex PCR reads, yielding one entry per CDR3 protein. This table holds roughly 400,000 distinct CDR3 sequences, around 20% found once. Material: peripheral blood mononuclear cells (PBMCs), obtained when the disease was refractory, from a patient treated with antithyroid drugs. These receptor sequences come from a female donor with Graves disease.

V is TRBV6-5 and J is TRBJ2-7; 8 bases are a match to TRBD1. CDR1 and CDR2 from the germline V gene are MNHEY and SVGAGI. After removal of 2 bases from V and 8 bases from J, the junction contained 8 bases not matched to a gene. This CDR3 spans 14 amino acids. CDR3 loop: CASSYRTGSGQQYF. In nucleotides, the CDR3 is TGTGCCAGCAGTTACCGGACAGGGTCCGGGCAGCAGTACTTC.

This chain connects TRBV28 to TRBJ2-2; 8 bases agree with TRBD1. Trimming at V came to 6 bases and at J to 7 bases, leaving 10 bases not matched to a gene. Germline CDR1 is MDHEN and CDR2 is SYDVKM. The CDR3 spans 15 residues. The CDR3 region has the DNA TGTGCCAGCAGCCATGACAGGGGAGTCAGCGGGGAGCTGTTTTTT. It specifies CASSHDRGVSGELFF.

This clonotype has only a few counts. V usage is TRBV20-1 and J usage is TRBJ2-3; 8 nucleotides line up with TRBD2. V shed 5 bases and J 2 bases; nucleotides not matched to a gene: 9. CDR3 length equals 15 residues. Germline assignment: CDR1 DFQATT and CDR2 SNEGSKA (reference sequence). CDR3 amino acids: CSAVVPGGTTDTQYF. As DNA, the CDR3 is TGCAGTGCTGTCGTCCCGGGAGGGACCACAGATACGCAGTATTTT.

On this clonotype: The germline gene is not matched at one end of the junction; a read error may be the cause. The chain combines TRBV29-1 with TRBJ1-3; D may be TRBD1 (5 bases). Germline values: CDR1 SQVTM, CDR2 ANQGSEA. The CDR3 totals 10 residues. Here the CDR3 DNA reads TGCAGCGTTGTCTCGGACACCGTATATTTT. This encodes CSVVSDTVYF.